The clone carrying this T cell receptor (beta chain) showed up just a few times. Per-sample yields of isolated PBMCs were at least 6 million. These data come from a study of blood T cells in healthy people across ages. Next came a second PCR, run for about 6 to 11 cycles, which used a sample-barcoded 5' primer along with a J-beta primer mix. Through a template-switch adaptor with 12 random nucleotides, each cDNA molecule received a tag. TCRdb passed the 5' RACE reads through MiXCR, listing each CDR3 protein once. This sample has roughly 1.7 million distinct CDR3 sequences, with 34% found just once. This CDR3 is built from 13 residues. Germline loops: CDR1 LGHDT, CDR2 YNNKEL (reference sequence). After removal of 7 bases from V and 6 bases from J, the junction contained 7 bases not matched to a gene.

The chain has TRBV3-1 and TRBJ1-2; the match to TRBD1 covers 8 bases. The sequencing input was blood. The sequence derives from a woman aged 30 to 39 in good health. This CDR3 is CASTGQGEDGYTF. In DNA, the CDR3 is TGTGCCAGCACCGGACAGGGAGAAGATGGCTACACCTTC.